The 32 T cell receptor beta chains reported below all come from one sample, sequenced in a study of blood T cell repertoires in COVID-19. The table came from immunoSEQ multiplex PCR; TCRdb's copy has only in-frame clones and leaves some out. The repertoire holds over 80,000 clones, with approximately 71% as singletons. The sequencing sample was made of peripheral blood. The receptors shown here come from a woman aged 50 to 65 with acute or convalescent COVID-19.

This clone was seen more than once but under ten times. The CDR3 DNA follows: TGTGCCAGTAGTCCTTTCGGAGGGCGGAACACTGAAGCTTTCTTT. Translating it yields CASSPFGGRNTEAFF. The chain links TRBV19 to TRBJ1-1; no reliable D call. The CDR3 is made up of 15 amino acids. The ends were cut back, 5 bases at V and 1 base at J, with 14 bases in the middle. The germline gives CDR1 LNHDA, CDR2 SQIVND (reference sequence).

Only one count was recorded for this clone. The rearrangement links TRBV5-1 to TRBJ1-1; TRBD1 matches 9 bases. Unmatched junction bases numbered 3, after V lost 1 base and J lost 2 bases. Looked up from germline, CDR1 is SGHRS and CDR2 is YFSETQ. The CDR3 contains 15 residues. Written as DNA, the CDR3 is TGCGCCAGCAGCTTGAGGACAGGGGATAACACTGAAGCTTTCTTT. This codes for CASSLRTGDNTEAFF. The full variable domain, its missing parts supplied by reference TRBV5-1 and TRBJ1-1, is KAGVTQTPRYLIKTRGQQVTLSCSPISGHRSVSWYQQTPGQGLQFLFEYFSETQRNKGNFPGRFSGRQFSNSRSEMNVSTLELGDSALYLCASSLRTGDNTEAFFGQGTRLTVV.

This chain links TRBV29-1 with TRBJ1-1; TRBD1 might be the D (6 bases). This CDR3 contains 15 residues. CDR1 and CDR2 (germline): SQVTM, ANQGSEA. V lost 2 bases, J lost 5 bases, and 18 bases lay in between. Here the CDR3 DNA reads TGCAGCGTTGAAATGGGGCCAGGGGCGAGGACTGAAGCTTTCTTT. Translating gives CSVEMGPGARTEAFF.

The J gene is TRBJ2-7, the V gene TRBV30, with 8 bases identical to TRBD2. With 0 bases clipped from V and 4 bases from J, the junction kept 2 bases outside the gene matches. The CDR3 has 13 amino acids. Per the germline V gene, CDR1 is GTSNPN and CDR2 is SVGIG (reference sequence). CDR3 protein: CAWSVPSGYEQYF. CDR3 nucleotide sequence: TGTGCCTGGAGTGTACCTAGCGGGTACGAGCAGTACTTC.

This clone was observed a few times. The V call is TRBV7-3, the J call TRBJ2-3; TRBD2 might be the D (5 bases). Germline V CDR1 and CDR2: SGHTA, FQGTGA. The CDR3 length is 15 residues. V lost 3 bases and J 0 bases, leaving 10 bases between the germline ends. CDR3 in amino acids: CASSFGAASTDTQYF. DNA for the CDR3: TGTGCCAGCAGCTTTGGAGCGGCTAGCACAGATACGCAGTATTTT.

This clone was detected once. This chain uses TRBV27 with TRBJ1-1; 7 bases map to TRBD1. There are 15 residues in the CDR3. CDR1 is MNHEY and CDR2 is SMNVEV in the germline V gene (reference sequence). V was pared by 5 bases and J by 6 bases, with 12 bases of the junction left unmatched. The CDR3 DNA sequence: TGTGCCAGCAGTCGGGATGCAGGGGGGTCGGCTGAAGCTTTCTTT. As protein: CASSRDAGGSAEAFF.

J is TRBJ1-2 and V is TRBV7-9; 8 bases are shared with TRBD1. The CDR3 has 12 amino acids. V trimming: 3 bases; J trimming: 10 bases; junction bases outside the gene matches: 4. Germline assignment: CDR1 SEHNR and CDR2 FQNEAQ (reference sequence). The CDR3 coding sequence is TGTGCCAGCAGCTTTAACAGGGGGGACTACACCTTC. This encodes CASSFNRGDYTF.

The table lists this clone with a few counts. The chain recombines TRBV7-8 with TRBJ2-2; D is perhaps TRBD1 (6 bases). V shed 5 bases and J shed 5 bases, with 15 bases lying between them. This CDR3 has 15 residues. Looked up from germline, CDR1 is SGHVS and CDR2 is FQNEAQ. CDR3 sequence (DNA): TGTGCCAGCAGCCTCATACAGGGTTATACCGGGGAGCTGTTTTTT. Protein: CASSLIQGYTGELFF.

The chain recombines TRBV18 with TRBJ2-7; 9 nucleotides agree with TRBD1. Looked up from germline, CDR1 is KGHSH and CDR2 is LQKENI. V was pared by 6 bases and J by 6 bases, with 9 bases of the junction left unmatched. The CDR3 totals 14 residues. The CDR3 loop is CASSGTGLIGEQYF. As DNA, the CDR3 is TGTGCCAGCTCCGGGACAGGGTTAATCGGCGAGCAGTACTTC.

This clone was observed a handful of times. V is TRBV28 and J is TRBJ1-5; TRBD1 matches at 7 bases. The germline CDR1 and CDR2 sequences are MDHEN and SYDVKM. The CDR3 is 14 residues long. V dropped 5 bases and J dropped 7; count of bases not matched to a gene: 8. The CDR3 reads CASSPSDRPQPQHF. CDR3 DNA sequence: TGTGCCAGCAGTCCTTCGGACAGGCCCCAGCCCCAGCATTTT.

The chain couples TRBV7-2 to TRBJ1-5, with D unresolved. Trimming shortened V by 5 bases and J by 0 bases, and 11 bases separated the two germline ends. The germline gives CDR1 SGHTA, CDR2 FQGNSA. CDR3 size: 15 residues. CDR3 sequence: CASSGDGNSNQPQHF. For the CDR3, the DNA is TGTGCCAGCAGCGGTGACGGGAATAGCAATCAGCCCCAGCATTTT.

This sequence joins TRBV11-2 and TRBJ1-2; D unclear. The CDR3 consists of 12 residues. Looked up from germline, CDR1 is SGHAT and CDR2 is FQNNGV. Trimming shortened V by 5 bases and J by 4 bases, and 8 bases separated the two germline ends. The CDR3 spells CASSGEGYGYTF. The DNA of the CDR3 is TGTGCCAGCAGCGGAGAGGGCTATGGCTACACCTTC.

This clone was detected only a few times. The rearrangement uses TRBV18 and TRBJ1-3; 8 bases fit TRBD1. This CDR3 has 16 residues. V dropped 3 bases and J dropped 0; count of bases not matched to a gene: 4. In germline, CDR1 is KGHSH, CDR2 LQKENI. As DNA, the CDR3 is TGTGCCAGCTCACCGGGACAGGCCCACTCTGGAAACACCATATATTTT. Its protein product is CASSPGQAHSGNTIYF.

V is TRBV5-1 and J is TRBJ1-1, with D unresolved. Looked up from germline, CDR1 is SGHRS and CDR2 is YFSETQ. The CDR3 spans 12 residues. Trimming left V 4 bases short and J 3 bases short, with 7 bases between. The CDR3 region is CASSADYTEAFF. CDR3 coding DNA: TGCGCCAGCAGCGCCGACTACACTGAAGCTTTCTTT.

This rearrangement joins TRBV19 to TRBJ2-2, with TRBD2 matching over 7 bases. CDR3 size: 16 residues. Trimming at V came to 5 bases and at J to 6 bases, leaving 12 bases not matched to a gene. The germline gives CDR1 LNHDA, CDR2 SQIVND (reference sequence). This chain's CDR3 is CASSLSWGGVPGELFF. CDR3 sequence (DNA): TGTGCCAGTAGTCTCTCTTGGGGGGGAGTTCCCGGGGAGCTGTTTTTT.

The CDR3 coding sequence is TGTGCCAGCAGTGAAATCAGGGGGCTAATTATGGGCTCAACTAATGAAAAACTGTTTTTT. It encodes CASSEIRGLIMGSTNEKLFF. V gene TRBV6-1 combines with J gene TRBJ1-4, with TRBD1 identical over 8 bases. Trimming took 2 bases from V and 0 from J; bases not matched to a gene: 14. The germline gives CDR1 MNHNS, CDR2 SASEGT. This CDR3 is built from 20 residues.

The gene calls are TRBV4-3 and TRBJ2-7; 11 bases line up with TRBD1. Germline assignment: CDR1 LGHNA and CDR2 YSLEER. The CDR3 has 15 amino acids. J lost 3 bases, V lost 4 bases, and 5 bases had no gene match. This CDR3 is CASSLSGQGDYEQYF. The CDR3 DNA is TGCGCCAGCAGCCTTTCGGGACAGGGGGACTACGAGCAGTACTTC.

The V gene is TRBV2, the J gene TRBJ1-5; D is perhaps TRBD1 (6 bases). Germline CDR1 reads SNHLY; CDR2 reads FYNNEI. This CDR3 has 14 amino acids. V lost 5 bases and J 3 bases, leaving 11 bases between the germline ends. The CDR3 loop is CASSIDRFNQPQHF. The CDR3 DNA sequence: TGTGCCAGCAGTATTGACAGGTTCAATCAGCCCCAGCATTTT.

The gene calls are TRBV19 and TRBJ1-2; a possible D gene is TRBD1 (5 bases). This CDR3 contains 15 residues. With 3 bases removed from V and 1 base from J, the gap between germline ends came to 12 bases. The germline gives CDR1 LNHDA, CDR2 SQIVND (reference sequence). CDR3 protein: CASSMQGKGNYGYTF. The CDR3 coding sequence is TGTGCCAGTAGTATGCAGGGAAAGGGTAACTATGGCTACACCTTC.

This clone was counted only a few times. DNA of the CDR3: TGCGCCAGCAGCTTGGACGGGTCCGAGCAGTACTTC. Amino acids: CASSLDGSEQYF. The chain employs TRBV5-1 and TRBJ2-7; D unclear. Trimming pared 0 bases from V and 6 bases from J, leaving 7 bases between. There are 12 residues in the CDR3. CDR1 is SGHRS, CDR2 YFSETQ, per germline.

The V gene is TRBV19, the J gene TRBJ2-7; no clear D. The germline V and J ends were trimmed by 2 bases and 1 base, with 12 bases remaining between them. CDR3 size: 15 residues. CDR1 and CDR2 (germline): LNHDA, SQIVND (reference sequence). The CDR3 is CASSITGIGSYEQYF. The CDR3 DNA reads TGTGCCAGTAGTATAACGGGTATTGGGTCCTACGAGCAGTACTTC.

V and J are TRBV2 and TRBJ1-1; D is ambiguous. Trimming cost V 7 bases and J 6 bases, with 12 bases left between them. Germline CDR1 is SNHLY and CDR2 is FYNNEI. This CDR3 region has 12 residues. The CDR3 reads CASISEYSEAFF. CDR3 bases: TGTGCCAGCATCTCGGAGTATTCTGAAGCTTTCTTT.

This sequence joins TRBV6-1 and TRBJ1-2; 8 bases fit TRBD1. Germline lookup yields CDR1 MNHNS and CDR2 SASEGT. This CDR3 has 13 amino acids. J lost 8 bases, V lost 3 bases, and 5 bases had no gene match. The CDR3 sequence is CASSEQGAKGYTF. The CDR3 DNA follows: TGTGCCAGCAGTGAGCAGGGGGCGAAGGGCTACACCTTC.

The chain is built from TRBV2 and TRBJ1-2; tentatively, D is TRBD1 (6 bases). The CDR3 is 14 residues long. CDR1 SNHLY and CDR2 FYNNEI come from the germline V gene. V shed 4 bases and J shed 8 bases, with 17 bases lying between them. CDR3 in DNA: TGTGCCAGCAGTGGAGTCACAGGGTGGGAGGGCTACACCTTC. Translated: CASSGVTGWEGYTF.

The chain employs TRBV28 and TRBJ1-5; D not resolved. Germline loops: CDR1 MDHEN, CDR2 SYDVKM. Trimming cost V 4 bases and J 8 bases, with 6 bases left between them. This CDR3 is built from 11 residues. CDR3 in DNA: TGTGCCAGCAGTTCGGAGAAGCCCCAGCATTTT. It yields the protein CASSSEKPQHF.

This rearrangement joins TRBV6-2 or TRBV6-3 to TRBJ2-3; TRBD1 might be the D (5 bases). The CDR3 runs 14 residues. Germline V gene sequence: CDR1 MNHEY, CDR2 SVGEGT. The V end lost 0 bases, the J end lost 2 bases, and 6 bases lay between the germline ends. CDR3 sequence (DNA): TGTGCCAGCAGTTACTCGGACACCACAGATACGCAGTATTTT. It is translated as CASSYSDTTDTQYF.

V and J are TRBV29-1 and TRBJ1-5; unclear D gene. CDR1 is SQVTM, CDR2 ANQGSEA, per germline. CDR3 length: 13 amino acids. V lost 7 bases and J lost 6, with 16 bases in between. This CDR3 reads CSAQQREGQPQHF. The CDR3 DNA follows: TGCAGCGCTCAACAGAGGGAAGGTCAGCCCCAGCATTTT.

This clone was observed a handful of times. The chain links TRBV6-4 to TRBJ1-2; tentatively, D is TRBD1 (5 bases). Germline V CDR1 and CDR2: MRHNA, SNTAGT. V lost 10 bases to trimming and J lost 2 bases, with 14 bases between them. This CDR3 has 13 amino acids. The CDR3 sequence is CATRPGGNYGYTF. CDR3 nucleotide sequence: TGTGCCACTCGACCCGGGGGGAACTATGGCTACACCTTC.

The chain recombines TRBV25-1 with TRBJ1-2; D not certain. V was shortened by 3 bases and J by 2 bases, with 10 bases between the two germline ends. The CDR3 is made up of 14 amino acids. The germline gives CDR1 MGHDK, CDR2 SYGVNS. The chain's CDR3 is CASSEQEQNYGYTF. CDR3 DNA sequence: TGTGCCAGCAGTGAGCAGGAACAAAACTATGGCTACACCTTC.

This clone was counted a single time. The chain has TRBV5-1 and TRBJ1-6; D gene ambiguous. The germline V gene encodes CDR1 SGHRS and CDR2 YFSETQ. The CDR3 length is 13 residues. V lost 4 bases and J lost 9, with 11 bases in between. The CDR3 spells CASSEAKSSPLHF. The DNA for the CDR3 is TGCGCCAGCAGCGAGGCTAAATCTTCACCCCTCCACTTT.

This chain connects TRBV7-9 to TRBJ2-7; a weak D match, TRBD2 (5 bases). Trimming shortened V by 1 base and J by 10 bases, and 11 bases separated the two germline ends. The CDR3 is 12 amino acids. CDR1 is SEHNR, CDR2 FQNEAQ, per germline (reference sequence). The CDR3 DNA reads TGTGCCAGCAGCTTAGAAGCGGCCGACCAGTACTTC. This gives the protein CASSLEAADQYF.

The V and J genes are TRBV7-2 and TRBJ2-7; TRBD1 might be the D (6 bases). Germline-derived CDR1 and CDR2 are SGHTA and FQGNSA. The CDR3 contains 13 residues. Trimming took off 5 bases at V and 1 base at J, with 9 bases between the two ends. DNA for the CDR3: TGTGCCAGCAGCGCGGACAGATCCTACGAGCAGTACTTC. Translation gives CASSADRSYEQYF.